This TCR beta chain was documented in a study of blood T cell repertoires in COVID-19. Study context: The study drew acute and convalescent COVID-19 samples from the United States, Italy and Spain. PBMCs, B-cell-depleted T cells, or T cells provided the cDNA or gDNA that made up the material.

Per the study methods: Amplification of reference gene primers was used by the study to estimate nucleated cell counts. Here immunoSEQ multiplex PCR was the method, and the copy in TCRdb shows in-frame clones only, minus some. That table supplies the V and J calls and clone size; D and trimming were determined from the DNA. The sample lists 300,000 or so clones; around 80% were seen once. This CDR3 comprises 15 residues. J lost 3 bases, V lost 0 bases, and 5 bases had no gene match. Looked up from germline, CDR1 is SGDLS and CDR2 is YYNGEE. This clone was counted once. The source is a woman in her forties or fifties with acute or convalescent COVID-19. This chain links TRBV9 with TRBJ2-7, with 8 positions matching TRBD1. The sample taken for sequencing was peripheral blood. The DNA for the CDR3 is TGTGCCAGCAGCGTAGCAGGGGGCTCGTACTACGAGCAGTACTTC. Translating gives CASSVAGGSYYEQYF.